This T cell receptor beta chain came from a study of cytomegalovirus exposure and HLA in healthy donors. At collection, donors were nominally healthy, but unrecorded immune exposures were probable. The germline V and J ends were trimmed by 4 bases and 1 base, with 19 bases remaining between them. CDR1 is SNHLY, CDR2 FYNNEI, per germline. This CDR3 has 17 residues. Comment on this clone: Its cognate antigen is unknown.

PCR involved 60 Vbeta and 13 Jbeta primers. Profiling relied on immunoSEQ multiplex PCR, and the TCRdb table lists in-frame clones only, not all of them. Here the sample table reports around 80,000 clones. General study results and limits: Cytomegalovirus association was assigned to some 160 TCR beta chains. Immune exposure data for these donors was limited to CMV serostatus. Indistinguishable V segments, including TRBV6-2 and TRBV6-3, were excluded.

The sequence derives from a boy under 18 in good health and CMV-seronegative. The chain is built from TRBV2 and TRBJ1-1; possibly TRBD1 for D (6 bases). What was sequenced was PBMCs. Here the CDR3 reads CASSVARGPGQNTEAFF. The CDR3 DNA reads TGTGCCAGCAGTGTAGCCCGCGGCCCGGGACAGAACACTGAAGCTTTCTTT.